These T cell receptor beta chains were read from a single sample in a study of Ad26.COV2.S vaccination and SARS-CoV-2 variants. Clones were read by immunoSEQ multiplex PCR, and TCRdb kept only the in-frame ones, dropping some. The table has over 400,000 clones, 92% seen once. The specimen was peripheral blood, collected in a trial of Ad26.COV2.S vaccine versus placebo. The receptors were gathered from a person between 18 and 65 years old who received the Ad26.COV2.S COVID-19 vaccine or a placebo. Both conserved end residues are part of each CDR3. D genes are given only for firm matches. Expanded clones are given a class, and other clones once, few, many or no size at all.

NA	TRBJ1-2	TRBD1	TRBV6-6	CASSVDRGLRGYTF	TGTGCCAGCAGTGTCGACAGGGGGCTGCGGGGCTACACCTTC
once	TRBJ1-2	NA	TRBV28	CASSRRAYYGYTF	TGTGCCAGCAGTCGAAGGGCTTACTATGGCTACACCTTC
NA	TRBJ2-7	TRBD1	TRBV11-2	CASTLTGVYEQYF	TGTGCCAGCACCCTAACAGGGGTCTACGAGCAGTACTTC
once	TRBJ2-7	NA	TRBV6-2/TRBV6-3	CASSYPASPLGEQYF	TGTGCCAGCAGTTACCCGGCTAGCCCCCTCGGCGAGCAGTACTTC
NA	TRBJ2-2	NA	TRBV9	CASSVGSTGELFF	TGTGCCAGCAGCGTAGGTAGCACCGGGGAGCTGTTTTTT
NA	TRBJ1-2	TRBD1	TRBV19	CASSIPGQINYGYTF	TGTGCCAGTAGTATACCGGGACAGATTAACTATGGCTACACCTTC
once	TRBJ1-5	TRBD1	TRBV30	CAWSLQGGWQPQHF	TGTGCCTGGAGTCTACAGGGGGGTTGGCAGCCCCAGCATTTT
NA	TRBJ2-7	NA	TRBV6-6	CASSNQVSYEQYF	TGTGCCAGCAGCAACCAGGTCTCCTACGAGCAGTACTTC
NA	TRBJ2-3	NA	TRBV18	CASSRGFNQYF	TGTGCCAGCTCAAGGGGTTTCAACCAGTATTTT
NA	TRBJ2-7	NA	TRBV29-1	CSVEEQLSYEQYF	TGCAGCGTTGAAGAACAGCTTTCCTACGAGCAGTACTTC
NA	TRBJ1-3	TRBD1	TRBV5-4	CASSNPGGKDGNTIYF	TGTGCCAGCAGCAACCCAGGGGGGAAGGATGGAAACACCATATATTTT
NA	TRBJ1-5	NA	TRBV7-8	CASSPISNQPQHF	TGTGCCAGCAGCCCGATTAGCAATCAGCCCCAGCATTTT
NA	TRBJ2-2	NA	TRBV3-1/TRBV3-2	CASSQGIPSNTGELFF	TGTGCCAGCAGCCAAGGGATTCCCTCGAACACCGGGGAGCTGTTTTTT
few	TRBJ1-1	NA	TRBV6-2/TRBV6-3	CASSPRENTEAFF	TGTGCCAGCAGCCCTCGAGAGAACACTGAAGCTTTCTTT
NA	TRBJ2-7	TRBD2	TRBV5-8	CASSLGLPGRDEQYF	TGTGCCAGCAGCTTGGGCCTGCCGGGGAGGGACGAGCAGTACTTC
NA	TRBJ2-7	TRBD1	TRBV6-4	CASSDWTGLNMYEQYF	TGTGCCAGCAGCGACTGGACAGGGCTCAATATGTACGAGCAGTACTTC
NA	TRBJ1-5	NA	TRBV2	CASSQRAEYQPQHF	TGTGCCAGCAGTCAGAGGGCAGAATATCAGCCCCAGCATTTT
NA	TRBJ2-5	TRBD2	TRBV4-1	CASSQLLSGGWQTQYF	TGCGCCAGCAGCCAACTACTTAGCGGGGGGTGGCAGACCCAGTACTTC
NA	TRBJ1-6	NA	TRBV6-6	CASSYRGFESPLHF	TGTGCCAGCAGTTACCGAGGGTTTGAGTCACCCCTCCACTTT
NA	TRBJ1-1	NA	TRBV9	CASSVGGSTEAFF	TGTGCCAGCAGCGTAGGAGGTAGCACTGAAGCTTTCTTT
NA	TRBJ1-3	NA	TRBV30	CAWSVPPASGNTIYF	TGTGCCTGGAGTGTACCCCCCGCGTCTGGAAACACCATATATTTT
NA	TRBJ1-1	NA	TRBV6-5	CVTERGRNTEAFF	TGTGTCACGGAACGCGGGAGGAACACTGAAGCTTTCTTT
once	TRBJ2-6	TRBD1	TRBV4-3	CASSQERGYRGLTVTGANVLTF	TGCGCCAGCAGCCAAGAGAGGGGGTACAGGGGGCTTACCGTCACTGGGGCCAACGTCCTGACTTTC
NA	TRBJ1-2	TRBD1	TRBV6-5	CASRPRDSRDYGYTF	TGTGCCAGCAGACCCAGGGACAGTCGGGACTATGGCTACACCTTC
NA	TRBJ1-2	TRBD1	TRBV9	CASSGAQGQGALLDYGYTF	TGTGCCAGCAGCGGAGCCCAGGGACAGGGGGCCCTCCTCGACTATGGCTACACCTTC
NA	TRBJ1-2	TRBD1	TRBV5-1	CASYDRDGYTF	TGCGCCAGCTATGACAGGGATGGCTACACCTTC